Presented here are 10 T cell receptor beta chains from one specimen sequenced in a study of radiation and T cells in renal cell carcinoma. This table comes from immunoSEQ multiplex PCR, and its TCRdb copy is limited to in-frame clones, with some not included. The sample yields roughly 130,000 clones, 75% to 85% seen once. The time point is: blood 2 weeks post-SBRT. Specified treatment: 15 Gy SBRT to primary tumor, nephrectomy 4 weeks later. Here the sequenced sample was blood, taken from a patient whose treatment included radiotherapy and nephrectomy. Receptor source: a woman aged 55-69 years with renal cell carcinoma.

Comments on this clone: Additional DNA sequences in this sample encode the identical CDR3. The chain joins TRBV7-9 to TRBJ1-1; D gene uncertain. Germline lookup yields CDR1 SEHNR and CDR2 FQNEAQ (reference sequence). V lost 1 base to trimming and J lost 4 bases, with 7 bases between them. This CDR3 is built from 13 residues. This CDR3 reads CASSLEGSTEAFF. The CDR3, as DNA: TGTGCCAGCAGCTTAGAAGGGTCCACTGAAGCTTTCTTT.

This clone was picked up a small number of times. V usage is TRBV10-3 and J usage is TRBJ2-2; the D gene is possibly TRBD1 (5 bases). Germline CDR1 is ENHRY and CDR2 is SYGVKD. V was cut by 0 bases and J by 5 bases, with 7 bases left in between. This CDR3 is 14 amino acids long. The CDR3 nucleotides read TGTGCCATCAGTGAGTCGCGGACAACCGGGGAGCTGTTTTTT. As protein: CAISESRTTGELFF.

The chain uses TRBV27 and TRBJ2-2; 16 nucleotides agree with TRBD2. Germline assignment: CDR1 MNHEY and CDR2 SMNVEV (reference sequence). The CDR3 contains 18 residues. With V trimmed by 6 bases and J by 4 bases, 8 bases remained unmatched. CDR3 residues: CASSGTSGRVSITGELFF. CDR3 DNA: TGTGCCAGCAGCGGGACTAGCGGGAGGGTTTCTATCACCGGGGAGCTGTTTTTT.

The chain has TRBV30 and TRBJ1-2, with TRBD1 matching 7 bases. V shed 1 base, J shed 2 bases, and the junction held 4 bases outside the gene matches. The CDR3 runs 14 residues. Germline values: CDR1 GTSNPN, CDR2 SVGIG (reference sequence). The CDR3 region has the DNA TGTGCCTGGAGTGCGAGGGGGCTGAACTATGGCTACACCTTC. Encoded protein: CAWSARGLNYGYTF.

The V and J genes are TRBV28 and TRBJ2-1; TRBD2 matches at 11 bases. V trimming: 6 bases; J trimming: 3 bases; junction bases outside the gene matches: 1. Germline V gene data show CDR1 as MDHEN and CDR2 as SYDVKM. The CDR3 is made up of 14 amino acids. In DNA, the CDR3 is TGTGCCAGCAGGGGACTAGCGGTCTACAATGAGCAGTTCTTC. Translating it yields CASRGLAVYNEQFF.

J is TRBJ1-1 and V is TRBV2; 7 bases are a match to TRBD1. V shed 6 bases, J shed 3 bases, and the junction held 7 bases outside the gene matches. Per the germline V gene, CDR1 is SNHLY and CDR2 is FYNNEI. This CDR3 spans 14 amino acids. The CDR3 reads CASSRQGMDTEAFF. CDR3 sequence (DNA): TGTGCCAGCAGCAGACAGGGCATGGACACTGAAGCTTTCTTT.

The chain is built from TRBV19 and TRBJ2-1; 10 bases align to TRBD2. This CDR3 is 18 amino acids long. V gave up 0 bases and J gave up 1 base; unmatched junction bases: 6. CDR1 is LNHDA and CDR2 is SQIVND in the germline V gene (reference sequence). The chain's CDR3 is CASSIDSGGAASYNEQFF. The CDR3, as DNA: TGTGCCAGTAGTATAGACAGCGGGGGGGCCGCATCCTACAATGAGCAGTTCTTC.

This clone was found a few times. The chain combines TRBV6-5 with TRBJ1-3, with D possibly being TRBD1 (5 bases). This CDR3 is 14 amino acids long. V gave up 0 bases and J gave up 3 bases, with 6 bases separating them. Germline CDR1 MNHEY, CDR2 SVGAGI. DNA for the CDR3: TGTGCCAGCAGTTACTCAGGGGATGGAAACACCATATATTTT. Translation gives CASSYSGDGNTIYF.

The chain links TRBV5-8 to TRBJ2-6; no definite D call. The germline V gene has CDR1 SGHTS and CDR2 YDEGEE. The length of the CDR3 is 14 residues. Trimming cost V 6 bases and J 0 bases, with 7 bases left between them. The CDR3: CASTEISGANVLTF. Written as DNA, the CDR3 is TGTGCCAGCACCGAAATCTCTGGGGCCAACGTCCTGACTTTC.

The chain has TRBV19 and TRBJ1-4, with 9 bases aligning to TRBD1. J lost 8 bases, V lost 4 bases, and 5 bases had no gene match. Germline CDR1 LNHDA, CDR2 SQIVND (reference sequence). This CDR3 is built from 14 residues. DNA for the CDR3: TGTGCCAGTAGTACGGGACAGGGAGGCGAAAAACTGTTTTTT. Amino acids: CASSTGQGGEKLFF.